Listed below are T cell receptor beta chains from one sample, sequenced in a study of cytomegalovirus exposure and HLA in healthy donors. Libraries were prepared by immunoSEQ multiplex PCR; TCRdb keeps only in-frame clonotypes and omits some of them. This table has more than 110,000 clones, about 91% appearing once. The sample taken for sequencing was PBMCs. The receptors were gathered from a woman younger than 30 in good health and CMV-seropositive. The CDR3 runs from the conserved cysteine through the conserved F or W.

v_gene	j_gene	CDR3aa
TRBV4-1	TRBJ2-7	CASSQARPSGGAEQYF
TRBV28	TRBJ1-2	CASSLSSDNNYGYTF
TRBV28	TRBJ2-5	CASSSSGGPQETQYF
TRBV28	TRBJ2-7	CASSLGQTYEQYF
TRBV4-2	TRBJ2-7	CASSQIRDSSYEQYF
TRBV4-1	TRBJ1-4	CASSQGYNEKLFF
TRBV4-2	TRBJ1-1	CASRGQLNTEAFF
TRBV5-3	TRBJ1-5	CARSLGEGLVNQPQHF
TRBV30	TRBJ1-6	CAWSTTGNSPLHF
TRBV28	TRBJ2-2	CASSPNRVGNTGELFF
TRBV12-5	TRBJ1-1	CASGKGLNTEAFF
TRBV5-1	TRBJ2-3	CASSFSGLGGTDTQYF
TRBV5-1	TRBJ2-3	CASSLELLGQGVTQYF
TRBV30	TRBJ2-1	CAWSVRAGRYNEQFF
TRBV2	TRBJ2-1	CASRPGQGNYNEQFF
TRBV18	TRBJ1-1	CASSPQNSNTEAFF
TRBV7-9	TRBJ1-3	CASSSAGAGGNTIYF
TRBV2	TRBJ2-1	CASKTGTGFDEQFF
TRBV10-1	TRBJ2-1	CASSGVLGNEQFF
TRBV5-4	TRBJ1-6	CASTRSGMNSPLHF
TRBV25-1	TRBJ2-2	CASSEPIIAGGTGELFF
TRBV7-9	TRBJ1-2	CASSLTGGNYGYTF
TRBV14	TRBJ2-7	CASSQAHAGGGISYEQYF
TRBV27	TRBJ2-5	CASSSDRGRGSETQYF
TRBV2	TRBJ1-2	CASSEARAGDGYTF
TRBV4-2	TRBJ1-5	CASSQEATGGGSQPQHF
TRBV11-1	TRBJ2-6	CASSMGLGEGSGANVLTF
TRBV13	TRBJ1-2	CASSPGTSTVRGYTF
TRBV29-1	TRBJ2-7	CSVRVGPDSSYEQYF
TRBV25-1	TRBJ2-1	CASSVTAGLLYNEQFF
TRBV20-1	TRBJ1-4	CSANLNEKLFF
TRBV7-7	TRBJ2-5	CASSPNFLSGTETQYF
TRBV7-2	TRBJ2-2	CASSQGTGDPDTGELFF
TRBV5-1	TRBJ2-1	CASSFFLGTDNNEQFF
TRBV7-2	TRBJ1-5	CASSLADRGQPQHF
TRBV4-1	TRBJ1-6	CASSPGSIYNSPLHF
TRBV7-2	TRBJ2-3	CASARTSDTDTQYF
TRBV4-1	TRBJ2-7	CASSPRRDLEQYF
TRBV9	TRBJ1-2	CASSGRDNLFATF
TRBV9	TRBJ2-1	CASSPIPGLAFSYNEQFF
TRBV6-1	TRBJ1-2	CASSTGKGGYTF
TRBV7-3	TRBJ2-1	CASSNREGNEQFF
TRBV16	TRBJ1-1	CASSQPNEKAFF
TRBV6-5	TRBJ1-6	CASRKGQVYSPLHF
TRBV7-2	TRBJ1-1	CASSLGQGNTEAFF
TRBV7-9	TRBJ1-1	CASSLDRGSAFF